The sequence of this T cell receptor (beta chain) was determined in a study of immune heterogeneity within non-small cell lung tumors. Study-level information: Squamous cell carcinomas accounted for 4 of the tumors, non-squamous carcinomas for around 10, and 1 was not otherwise specified.

Study results and limitations: Local T-cell clonality was recorded as moderately but significantly correlated with local tumor mutational burden, with R around 0.34. Individual patients had largely distinct high-frequency T-cell receptor beta clonotypes. Each patient's tumor sites shared recurring identical dominant CDR3 beta clonotypes, and individual sites also carried their own high-frequency clones.

By proportion, this clonotype is medium-sized. Its target is not known. Amplification of TCR beta CDR3 was performed by multiplex PCR with 32 V and 13 J primers. One entry per CDR3 protein, called by TCRdb with MiXCR from the multiplex PCR reads. The sample lists about 6,400 distinct CDR3 sequences, about 20% occurring once. Per sample, around 600 ng of bulk tumor genomic DNA was the template used. Surgery yielded several widely spaced biopsies per primary tumor. The patients were newly diagnosed with non-small cell lung cancer, had not been treated, and had curative surgery. This CDR3 spans 14 amino acids. Germline V gives CDR1 WNHNN, CDR2 SYGVQD (reference sequence). The germline V and J ends were trimmed by 3 bases and 9 bases, with 12 bases remaining between them.

Sequencing used lung tumor tissue. The TCR originated in a man between 65 and 80 years old with non-small cell lung cancer. The chain employs TRBV10-1 and TRBJ1-6; possibly TRBD1 for D (5 bases). In nucleotides, the CDR3 is TGCGCCAGCAGTGAAAAGGGGTTCGGTTCACCCCTCCACTTT. The encoded protein is CASSEKGFGSPLHF.